The T cell receptor (beta chain) under discussion was sequenced for a study of shared clonotypes between healthy human individuals. Deep level was the assay's run setting. The protocol was immunoSEQ multiplex PCR, while the TCRdb copy is restricted to in-frame clones and leaves out a portion. Found here are about 2 million clones, approximately 95% of them singletons; the top ten hold 0.13%. As regards this clone: No antigen is known for it.

Regarding the study as a whole: Estimated clonotype richness was generally higher in naive than memory subsets.

A split of CD4+ cells into CD45RA+ naive and CD45RA-negative memory subsets was performed. The germline V gene encodes CDR1 MNHEY and CDR2 SVGAGI. The CDR3 totals 14 residues. Losses at the gene ends were 5 bases for V and 1 base for J; bases not matched to a gene: 4. The TCR was taken from a young man in good health. The source material was naive CD4+ T cells sorted from blood. Indicated subset: CD45RA+ positively selected. The J gene is TRBJ2-7, the V gene TRBV6-5, with 8 bases identical to TRBD1. CDR3 DNA sequence: TGTGCCAGCAGTGCGAGACAGGGGTCCTACGAGCAGTACTTC. Encoded protein: CASSARQGSYEQYF.